The entry that follows covers one TCR beta chain sequence. The data were taken from a study of blood T cell repertoires in COVID-19. The CDR3 contains 13 residues. Germline V gives CDR1 LNHDA, CDR2 SQIVND (reference sequence). Trimming took 5 bases from V and 4 from J, leaving 12 bases between them. TCRdb's table, derived via immunoSEQ multiplex PCR, lists solely in-frame clones and lacks some. The sample yields 250,000 to 350,000 clones, approximately 88% seen once. The clonotype originates from a human donor with COVID-19, enrolled during active disease. The donor label of this sample is uncertain. The specimen was peripheral blood. The chain uses TRBV19 and TRBJ2-7; maybe TRBD2 (5 bases). The CDR3 bases are TGTGCCAGTAGTCGAGGGAGTATTTACGAGCAGTACTTC. This translates into CASSRGSIYEQYF.